There are many counts of the clone carrying this T cell receptor (beta chain). The antigen is not known. The sample is drawn from a study of early T cells in non-severe SARS-CoV-2 infection. Study conclusions and caveats: There was a bias toward anti-spike CD8 responses in VDJdb matching, which missed private and CD4 specificities.

CDR1 is SGHTA and CDR2 is FQGTGA in the germline V gene. The trim removed 3 bases at V and 5 bases at J, leaving 3 bases unmatched. This CDR3 is 14 amino acids long. Unique molecular identifiers (one per individual cDNA molecule) were attached. TCRdb passed the 5' RACE reads through MiXCR, listing each CDR3 protein once. The sample contains about 19,000 distinct CDR3 sequences, over 4% of which appear only once. Input material: whole blood. The V gene is TRBV7-3, the J gene TRBJ2-2; 7 nucleotides agree with TRBD1. This receptor was identified in an adult who was a healthcare worker with PCR-confirmed SARS-CoV-2 infection or an uninfected control (not recorded which). The CDR3 spells CASSFMTGTGELFF. The CDR3 DNA is TGTGCCAGCAGCTTTATGACAGGGACCGGGGAGCTGTTTTTT. The full variable domain, rest sourced from reference TRBV7-3 and TRBJ2-2, is GAGVSQTPSNKVTEKGKYVELRCDPISGHTALYWYRQSLGQGPEFLIYFQGTGAADDSGLPNDRFFAVRPEGSVSTLKIQRTERGDSAVYLCASSFMTGTGELFFGEGSRLTVL.